This note documents a single T cell receptor (beta chain) sequence. Targeted sequencing depth ranged from 1 in 200,000 to 1 in 1 million T cells. Only in-frame clones appear in the TCRdb table, and some are missing; sequencing was by immunoSEQ multiplex PCR. The table includes about 25,000 clones, about 78% detected once. The sample is drawn from a study of cytotoxic CD8 clonotypes in ibrutinib-treated CLL. Across the study: The group held 11 relapsed/refractory and 15 treatment-naive patients, with some 17 IGHV unmutated. Across samples, productive templates numbered approximately 250,000 and productive rearrangements reached roughly 98,000 on average.

This CDR3 region has 10 residues. CDR1 and CDR2 from the germline V gene are MNHNY and SVGAGI (reference sequence). V was pared by 8 bases and J by 7 bases, with 6 bases between. Genomic DNA in an amount of about 2 micrograms was extracted from cryopreserved PBMCs and used for the preparation of TCR beta libraries. This clonotype originated in a human donor with chronic lymphocytic leukemia. V and J are TRBV6-6 and TRBJ2-1; D is undetermined. Here the sequenced sample was PBMCs, taken before ibrutinib treatment. CDR3: CASGLNEQFF. CDR3 nucleotide sequence: TGTGCCAGCGGGTTAAATGAGCAGTTCTTC.